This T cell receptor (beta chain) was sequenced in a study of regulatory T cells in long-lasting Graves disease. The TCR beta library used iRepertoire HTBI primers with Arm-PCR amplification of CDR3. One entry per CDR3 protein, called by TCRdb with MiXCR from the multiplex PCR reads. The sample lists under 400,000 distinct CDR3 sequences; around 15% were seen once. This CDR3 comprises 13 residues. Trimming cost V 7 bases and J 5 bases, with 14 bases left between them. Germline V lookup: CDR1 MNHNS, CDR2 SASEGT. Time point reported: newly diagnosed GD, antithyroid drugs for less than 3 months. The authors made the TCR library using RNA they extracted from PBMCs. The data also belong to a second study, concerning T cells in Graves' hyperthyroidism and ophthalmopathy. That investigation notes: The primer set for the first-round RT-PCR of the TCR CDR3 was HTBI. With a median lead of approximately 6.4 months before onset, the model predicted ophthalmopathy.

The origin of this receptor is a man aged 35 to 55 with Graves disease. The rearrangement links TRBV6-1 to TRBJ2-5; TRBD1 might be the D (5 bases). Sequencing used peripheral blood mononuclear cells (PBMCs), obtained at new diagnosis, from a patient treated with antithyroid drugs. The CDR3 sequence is CASKFRVPETQYF. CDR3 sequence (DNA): TGTGCCAGCAAATTCAGGGTCCCTGAGACCCAGTACTTC.